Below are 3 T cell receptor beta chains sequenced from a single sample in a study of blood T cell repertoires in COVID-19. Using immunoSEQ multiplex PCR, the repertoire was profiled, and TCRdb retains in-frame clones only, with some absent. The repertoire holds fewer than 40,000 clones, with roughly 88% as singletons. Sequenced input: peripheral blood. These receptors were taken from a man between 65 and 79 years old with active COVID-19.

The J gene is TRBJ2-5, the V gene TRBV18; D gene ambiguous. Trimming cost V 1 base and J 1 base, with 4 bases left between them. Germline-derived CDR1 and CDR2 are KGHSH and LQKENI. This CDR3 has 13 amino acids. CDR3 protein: CASSPRIQETQYF. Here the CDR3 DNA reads TGTGCCAGCTCACCACGTATCCAAGAGACCCAGTACTTC.

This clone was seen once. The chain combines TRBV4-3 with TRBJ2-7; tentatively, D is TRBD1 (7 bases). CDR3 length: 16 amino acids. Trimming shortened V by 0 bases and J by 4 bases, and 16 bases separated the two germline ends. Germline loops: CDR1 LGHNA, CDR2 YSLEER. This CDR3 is CASSQDIRRGRYEQYF. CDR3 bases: TGCGCCAGCAGCCAAGATATAAGGAGGGGGCGGTACGAGCAGTACTTC.

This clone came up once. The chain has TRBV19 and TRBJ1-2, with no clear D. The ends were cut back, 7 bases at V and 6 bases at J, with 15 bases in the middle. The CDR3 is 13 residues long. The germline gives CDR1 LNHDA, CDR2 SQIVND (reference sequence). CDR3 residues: CASKNSILDGYTF. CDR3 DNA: TGTGCCAGTAAGAACAGCATCTTGGATGGCTACACCTTC.